This TCR beta chain was recorded in a study of blood T cell repertoires in COVID-19. As for the study in general: There were acute and convalescent COVID-19 samples, and they came from the United States, Italy and Spain. PBMCs, B-cell-depleted T cells, or T cells provided the cDNA or gDNA that made up the material.

The study recruited people aged about 18 to 90 years across approximately 24 US areas. Categorization into cohorts depended on clinical history that participants reported. The CDR3 is 14 residues long. CDR1 is MGHDK and CDR2 is SYGVNS in the germline V gene. V trimming: 5 bases; J trimming: 3 bases; junction bases outside the gene matches: 2. Data came from immunoSEQ multiplex PCR; TCRdb stores just in-frame clones and leaves some out. The repertoire holds hundreds of thousands of clones, with over 75% as singletons. The sample comprised PBMCs or T cells enriched from blood (not recorded which). V gene TRBV25-1 combines with J gene TRBJ2-1; 9 positions match TRBD2. This TCR was sampled from a man between 18 and 35 years old who had recovered from COVID-19. CDR3: CASSIAGDYNEQFF. The CDR3 bases are TGTGCCAGCAGTATAGCGGGGGACTACAATGAGCAGTTCTTC.